This TCR beta chain was identified in a study of vaccination and CD4 T cells after COVID-19. On the study more broadly: Those taking part got two shots of either the BNT162b2 or the mRNA-1273 vaccine. Convalescent patients, a few in number, were sampled at day 14 and days 161 to 241 post-vaccination.

Between the trimmed V and J ends, which lost 0 bases and 4 bases, there was a span of 15 bases. CDR3 length: 15 residues. In germline, CDR1 is DFQATT, CDR2 SNEGSKA (reference sequence). On this clonotype: Its antigen is as yet unknown.

Specified time point: late sampling 161 to 241 days after vaccination in three convalescent patients. Treatment indicated: roughly 11-day PBMC culture with coronavirus spike peptide pools or control peptides (ViraFEST assay). An Oncomine TCR Beta short-read assay was used to sequence the DNA from cultured CD4+ T cells. From the PCR reads, TCRdb called clonotypes with MiXCR, one entry per CDR3 protein. The data contain 20,000 to 30,000 distinct CDR3 sequences, 41% of them singletons. This sample comprised CD4+ T cells from blood, cultured in vitro, obtained about 7 months after SARS-CoV-2 vaccination. V gene TRBV20-1 combines with J gene TRBJ1-1, with D possibly TRBD1 on 5 matching bases. This TCR derives from a human donor who had recovered from COVID-19. The CDR3 region is CSARDLTADSTEAFF. The CDR3 DNA is TGCAGTGCTAGAGATCTGACAGCAGATAGCACTGAAGCTTTCTTT.